The subject of this entry is one T cell receptor beta chain. V was clipped by 6 bases and J by 4 bases; unmatched bases: 5. CDR1 is SGDLS, CDR2 YYNGEE, per germline. The CDR3 totals 13 residues. Per the authors' pipeline: Scientists estimated how many nucleated cells there were by amplifying reference gene primers. Data came from immunoSEQ multiplex PCR; TCRdb stores just in-frame clones and leaves some out. V and J calls and clone size come straight from that table; D and trimming were deduced from the DNA. This sample has tens of thousands of clones, with roughly 88% found just once. These data are taken from a study of blood T cell repertoires in COVID-19. Looking at the study overall: COVID-19 samples collected from the United States, Italy and Spain covered acute and convalescent phases. Sample material is recorded as cDNA or gDNA derived from T cells, B-cell-depleted T cells, or PBMCs.

J is TRBJ2-5 and V is TRBV9; TRBD1 aligns across 8 bases. The receptor comes from a young man with acute or convalescent COVID-19. Sequenced: peripheral blood. The CDR3 sequence is CASNPTGGETQYF. In DNA form, the CDR3 reads TGTGCCAGCAACCCTACAGGGGGAGAGACCCAGTACTTC.